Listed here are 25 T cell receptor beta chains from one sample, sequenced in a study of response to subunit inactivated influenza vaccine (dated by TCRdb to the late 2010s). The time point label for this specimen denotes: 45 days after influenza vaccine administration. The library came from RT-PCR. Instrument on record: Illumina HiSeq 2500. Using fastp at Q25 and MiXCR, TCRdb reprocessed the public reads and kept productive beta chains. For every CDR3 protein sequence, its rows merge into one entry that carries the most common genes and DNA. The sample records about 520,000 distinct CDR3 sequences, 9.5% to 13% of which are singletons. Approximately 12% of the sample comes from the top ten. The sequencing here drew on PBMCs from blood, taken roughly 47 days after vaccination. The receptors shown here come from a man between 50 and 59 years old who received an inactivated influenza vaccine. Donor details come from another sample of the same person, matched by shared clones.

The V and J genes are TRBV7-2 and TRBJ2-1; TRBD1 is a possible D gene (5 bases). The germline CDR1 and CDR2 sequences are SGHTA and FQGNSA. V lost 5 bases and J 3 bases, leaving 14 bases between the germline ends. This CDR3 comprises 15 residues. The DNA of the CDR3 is TGTGCCAGCAGCAAAGGGGTCTCCCTCTACAATGAGCAGTTCTTC. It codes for CASSKGVSLYNEQFF.

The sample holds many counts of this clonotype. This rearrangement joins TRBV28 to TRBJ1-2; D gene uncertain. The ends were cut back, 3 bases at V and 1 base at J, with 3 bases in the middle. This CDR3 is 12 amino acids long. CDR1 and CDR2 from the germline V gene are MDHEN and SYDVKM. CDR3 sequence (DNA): TGTGCCAGCAGTTTCAGTAACTATGGCTACACCTTC. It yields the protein CASSFSNYGYTF.

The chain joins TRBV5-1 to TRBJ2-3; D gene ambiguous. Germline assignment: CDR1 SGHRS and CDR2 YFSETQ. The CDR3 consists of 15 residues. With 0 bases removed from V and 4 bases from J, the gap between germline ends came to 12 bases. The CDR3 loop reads CASSLEVTSSDTQYF. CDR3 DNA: TGCGCCAGCAGCTTGGAGGTGACATCTTCAGATACGCAGTATTTT.

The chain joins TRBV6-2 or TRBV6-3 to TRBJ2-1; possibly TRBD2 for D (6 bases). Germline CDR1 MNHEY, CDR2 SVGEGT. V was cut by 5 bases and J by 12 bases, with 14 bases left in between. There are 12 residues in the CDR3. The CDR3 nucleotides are TGTGCCAGCAGTCAGACTAGTTTTCGGCAGTTCTTC. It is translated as CASSQTSFRQFF.

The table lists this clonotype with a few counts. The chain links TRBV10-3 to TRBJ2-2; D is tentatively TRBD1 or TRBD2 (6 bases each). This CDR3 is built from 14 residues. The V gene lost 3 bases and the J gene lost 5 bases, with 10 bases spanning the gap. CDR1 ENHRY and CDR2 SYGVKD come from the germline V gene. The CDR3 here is CAISEGGRTGELFF. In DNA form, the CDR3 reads TGTGCCATCAGTGAAGGGGGGAGGACCGGGGAGCTGTTTTTT.

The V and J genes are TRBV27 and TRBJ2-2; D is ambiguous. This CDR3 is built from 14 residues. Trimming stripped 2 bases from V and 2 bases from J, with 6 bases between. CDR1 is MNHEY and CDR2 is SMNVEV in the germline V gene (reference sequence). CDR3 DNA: TGTGCCAGCAGTTTAAGACACAACACCGGGGAGCTGTTTTTT. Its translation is CASSLRHNTGELFF.

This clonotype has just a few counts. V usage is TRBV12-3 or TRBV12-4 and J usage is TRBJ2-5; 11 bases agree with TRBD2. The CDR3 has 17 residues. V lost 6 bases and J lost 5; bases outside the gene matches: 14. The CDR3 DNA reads TGTGCCAGCAGAGGGGTGGGTAGCGGGAGGGCCGGTGAGACCCAGTACTTC. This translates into CASRGVGSGRAGETQYF.

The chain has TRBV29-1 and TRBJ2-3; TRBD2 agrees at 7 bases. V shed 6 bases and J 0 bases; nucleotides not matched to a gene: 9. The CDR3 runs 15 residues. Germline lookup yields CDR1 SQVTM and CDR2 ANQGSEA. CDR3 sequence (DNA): TGCAGCGTGACCGGGACTACCTCTAGCACAGATACGCAGTATTTT. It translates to CSVTGTTSSTDTQYF.

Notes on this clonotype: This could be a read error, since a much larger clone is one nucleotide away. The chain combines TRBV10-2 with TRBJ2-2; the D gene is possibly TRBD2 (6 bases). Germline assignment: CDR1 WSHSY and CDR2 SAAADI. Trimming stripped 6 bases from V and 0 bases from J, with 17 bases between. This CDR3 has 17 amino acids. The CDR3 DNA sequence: TGCGCCAGCAGCCCGGCGAGCGGGCCGTCGAACACCGGGGAGCTGTTTTTT. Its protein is CASSPASGPSNTGELFF.

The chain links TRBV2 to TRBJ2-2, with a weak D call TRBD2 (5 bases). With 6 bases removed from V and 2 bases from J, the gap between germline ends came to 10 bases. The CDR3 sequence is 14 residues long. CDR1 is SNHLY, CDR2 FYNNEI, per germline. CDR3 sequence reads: CASSGLYNTGELFF. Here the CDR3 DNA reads TGTGCCAGCAGCGGACTGTATAACACCGGGGAGCTGTTTTTT.

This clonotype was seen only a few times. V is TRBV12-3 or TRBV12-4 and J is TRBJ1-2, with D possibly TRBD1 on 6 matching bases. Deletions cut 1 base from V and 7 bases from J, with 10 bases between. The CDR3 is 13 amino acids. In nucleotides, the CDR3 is TGTGCCAGCAGTTTAGTAACAGGGAGTGGCTACACCTTC. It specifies CASSLVTGSGYTF.

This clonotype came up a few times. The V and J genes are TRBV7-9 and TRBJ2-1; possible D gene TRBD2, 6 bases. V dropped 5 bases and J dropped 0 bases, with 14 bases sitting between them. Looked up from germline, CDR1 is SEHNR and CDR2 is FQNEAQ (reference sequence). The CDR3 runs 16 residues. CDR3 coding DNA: TGTGCCAGCAGCCCAGCGGAGGGGAGCTCCTACAATGAGCAGTTCTTC. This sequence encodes CASSPAEGSSYNEQFF.

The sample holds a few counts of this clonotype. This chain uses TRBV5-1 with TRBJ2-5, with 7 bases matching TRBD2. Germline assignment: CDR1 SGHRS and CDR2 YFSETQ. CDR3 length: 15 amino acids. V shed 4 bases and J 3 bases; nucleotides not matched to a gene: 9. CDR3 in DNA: TGCGCCAGCAGCCGAGGTGCAAGCGGGAAAGAGACCCAGTACTTC. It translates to CASSRGASGKETQYF.

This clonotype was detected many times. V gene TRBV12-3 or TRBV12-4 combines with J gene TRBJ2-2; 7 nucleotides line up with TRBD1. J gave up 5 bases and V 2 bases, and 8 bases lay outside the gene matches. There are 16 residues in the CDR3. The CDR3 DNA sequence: TGTGCCAGCAGTTTATCTTGGACAGGCCGTACCGGGGAGCTGTTTTTT. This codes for CASSLSWTGRTGELFF.

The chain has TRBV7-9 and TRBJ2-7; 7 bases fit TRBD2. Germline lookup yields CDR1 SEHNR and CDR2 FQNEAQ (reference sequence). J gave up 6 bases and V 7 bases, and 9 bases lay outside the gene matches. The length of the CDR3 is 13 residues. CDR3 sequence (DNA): TGTGCCAGCACCTCAGCGGGACGCGGCGAGCAGTACTTC. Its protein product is CASTSAGRGEQYF.

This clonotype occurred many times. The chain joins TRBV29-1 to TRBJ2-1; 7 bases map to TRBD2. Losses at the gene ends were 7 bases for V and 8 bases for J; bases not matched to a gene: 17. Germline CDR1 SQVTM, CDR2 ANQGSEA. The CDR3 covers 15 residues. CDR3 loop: CSGKESGIGVDEQFF. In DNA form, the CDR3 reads TGCAGCGGGAAGGAAAGCGGGATCGGGGTCGATGAGCAGTTCTTC.

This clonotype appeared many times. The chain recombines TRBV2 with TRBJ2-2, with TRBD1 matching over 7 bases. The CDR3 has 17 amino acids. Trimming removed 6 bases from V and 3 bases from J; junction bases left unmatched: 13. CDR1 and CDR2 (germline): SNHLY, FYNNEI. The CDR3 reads CASRRAYRGFDTGELFF. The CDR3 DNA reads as TGTGCCAGCAGGAGGGCCTACAGGGGTTTTGACACCGGGGAGCTGTTTTTT.

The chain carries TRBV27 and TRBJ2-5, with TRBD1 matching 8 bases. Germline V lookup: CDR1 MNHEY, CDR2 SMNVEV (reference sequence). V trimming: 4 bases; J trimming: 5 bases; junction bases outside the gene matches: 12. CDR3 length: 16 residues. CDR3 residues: CASSSIIGQGWETQYF. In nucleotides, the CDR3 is TGTGCCAGCAGTTCGATAATCGGACAGGGTTGGGAGACCCAGTACTTC.

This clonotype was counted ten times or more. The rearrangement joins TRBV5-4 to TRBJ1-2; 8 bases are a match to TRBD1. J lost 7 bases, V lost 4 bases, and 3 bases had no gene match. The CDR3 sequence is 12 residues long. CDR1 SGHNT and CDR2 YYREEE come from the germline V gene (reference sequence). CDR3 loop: CASSQDRGGYTF. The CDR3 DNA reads TGTGCCAGCAGCCAAGACAGGGGTGGCTACACCTTC.

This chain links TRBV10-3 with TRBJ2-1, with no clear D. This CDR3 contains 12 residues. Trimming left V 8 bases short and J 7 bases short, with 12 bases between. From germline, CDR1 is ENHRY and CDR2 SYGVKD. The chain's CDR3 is CAIAELGNEQFF. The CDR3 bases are TGTGCCATCGCCGAGCTGGGTAATGAGCAGTTCTTC.

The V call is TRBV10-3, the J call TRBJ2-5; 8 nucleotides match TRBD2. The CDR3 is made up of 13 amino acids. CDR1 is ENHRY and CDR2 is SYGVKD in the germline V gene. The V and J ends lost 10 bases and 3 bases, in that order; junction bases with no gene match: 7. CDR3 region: CATRAGEEETQYF. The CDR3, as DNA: TGTGCCACCCGAGCGGGGGAAGAAGAGACCCAGTACTTC.

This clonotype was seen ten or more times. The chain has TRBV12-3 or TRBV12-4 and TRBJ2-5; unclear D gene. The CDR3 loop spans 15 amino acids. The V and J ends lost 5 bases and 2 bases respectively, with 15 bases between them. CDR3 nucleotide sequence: TGTGCCAGCAGTCCGGGCCCAACTTTACAAGAGACCCAGTACTTC. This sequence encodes CASSPGPTLQETQYF.

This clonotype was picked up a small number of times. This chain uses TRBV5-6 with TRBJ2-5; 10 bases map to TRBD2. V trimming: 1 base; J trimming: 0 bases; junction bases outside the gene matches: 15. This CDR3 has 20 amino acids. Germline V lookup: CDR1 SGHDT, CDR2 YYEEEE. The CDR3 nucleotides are TGTGCCAGCAGCTTGAATTATCTAGCGGGAGTGGGAACGTACCAAGAGACCCAGTACTTC. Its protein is CASSLNYLAGVGTYQETQYF.

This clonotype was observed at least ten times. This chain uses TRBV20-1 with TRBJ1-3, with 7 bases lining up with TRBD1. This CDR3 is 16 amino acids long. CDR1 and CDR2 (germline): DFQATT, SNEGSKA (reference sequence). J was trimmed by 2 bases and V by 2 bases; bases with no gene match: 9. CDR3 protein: CSARNHDRAAGNTIYF. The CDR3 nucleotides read TGCAGTGCTAGAAACCACGACAGGGCGGCTGGAAACACCATATATTTT.

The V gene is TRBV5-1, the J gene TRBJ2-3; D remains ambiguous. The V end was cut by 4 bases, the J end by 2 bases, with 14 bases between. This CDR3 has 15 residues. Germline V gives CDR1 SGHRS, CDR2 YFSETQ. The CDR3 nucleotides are TGCGCCAGCAGCCGTCCTGACGGAACCACAGATACGCAGTATTTT. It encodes CASSRPDGTTDTQYF.